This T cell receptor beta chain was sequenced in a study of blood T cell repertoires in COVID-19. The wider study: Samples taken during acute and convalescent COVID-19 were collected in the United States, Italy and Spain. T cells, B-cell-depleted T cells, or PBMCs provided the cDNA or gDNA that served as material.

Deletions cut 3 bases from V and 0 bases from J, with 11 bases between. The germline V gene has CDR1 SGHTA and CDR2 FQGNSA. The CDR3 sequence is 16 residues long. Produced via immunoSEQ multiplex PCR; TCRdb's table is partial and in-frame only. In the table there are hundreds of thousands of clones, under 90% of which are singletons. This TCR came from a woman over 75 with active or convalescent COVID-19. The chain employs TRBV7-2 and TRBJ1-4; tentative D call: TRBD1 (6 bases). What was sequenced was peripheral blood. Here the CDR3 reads CASSFRGITTNEKLFF. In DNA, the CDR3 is TGTGCCAGCAGCTTCAGGGGTATTACAACTAATGAAAAACTGTTTTTT.